The entry that follows covers one TCR beta chain sequence. Its antigen remains unknown. This entry is derived from a study of beta chain features in type 1 diabetes. Study outcomes and limitations: Significant though moderate, a shortening of TCRB CDR3s appeared in all four CD4+ subsets of Type 1 diabetes patients. Patients' naive, central memory and Treg TCRB repertoires seemed closer to one another than those of healthy donors.

CDR1 and CDR2 (germline): SGHAT, FQNNGV. Germline trimming cut 6 bases from V and 5 bases from J; bases unmatched to any gene: 12. The CDR3 has 15 amino acids. TCRB transcripts that were expressed got sequenced, as all of the isolated RNA had been reverse transcribed. Generated by immunoSEQ multiplex PCR, the TCRdb table keeps only in-frame clones and is missing some. The sample lists 680,000 or so clones; roughly 16% were seen once. The sequence was obtained from a man aged 18 to 30 in good health. The gene calls are TRBV11-2 and TRBJ2-5, with TRBD2 identical over 7 bases. What was sequenced was naive CD4+ T cells from blood. Here the CDR3 reads CASRRPGRGFETQYF. CDR3 coding DNA: TGTGCCAGCAGGCGGCCTGGGCGGGGGTTTGAGACCCAGTACTTC.